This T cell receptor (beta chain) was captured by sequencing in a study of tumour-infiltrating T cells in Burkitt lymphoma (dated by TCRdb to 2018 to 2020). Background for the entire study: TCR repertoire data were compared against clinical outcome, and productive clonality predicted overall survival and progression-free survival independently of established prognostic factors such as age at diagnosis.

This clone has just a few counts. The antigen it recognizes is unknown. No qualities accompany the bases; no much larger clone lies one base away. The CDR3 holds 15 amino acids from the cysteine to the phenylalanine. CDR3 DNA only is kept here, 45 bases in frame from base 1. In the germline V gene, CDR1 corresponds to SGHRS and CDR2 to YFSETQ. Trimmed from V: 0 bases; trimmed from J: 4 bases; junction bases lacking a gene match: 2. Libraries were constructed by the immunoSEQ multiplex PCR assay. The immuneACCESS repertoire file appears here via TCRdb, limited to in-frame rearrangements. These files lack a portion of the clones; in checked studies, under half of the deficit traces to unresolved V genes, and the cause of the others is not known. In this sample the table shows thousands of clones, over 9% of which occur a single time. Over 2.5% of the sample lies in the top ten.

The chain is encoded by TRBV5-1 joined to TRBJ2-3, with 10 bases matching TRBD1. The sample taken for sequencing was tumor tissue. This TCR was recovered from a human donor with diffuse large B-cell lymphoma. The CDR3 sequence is CASSLGTGGSDTQYF. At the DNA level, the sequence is TGCGCCAGCAGCTTGGGGACAGGGGGATCAGATACGCAGTATTTT. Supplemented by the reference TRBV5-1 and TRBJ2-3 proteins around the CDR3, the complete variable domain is KAGVTQTPRYLIKTRGQQVTLSCSPISGHRSVSWYQQTPGQGLQFLFEYFSETQRNKGNFPGRFSGRQFSNSRSEMNVSTLELGDSALYLCASSLGTGGSDTQYFGPGTRLTVL.